Following are 13 T cell receptor beta chains from one sample sequenced in a study of blood T cells in healthy people across ages. Using a J-beta primer mix together with a sample-barcoded 5' primer, a second PCR was run for about 7 to 12 cycles. TCRdb analysed the 5' RACE reads with MiXCR anew, one entry per CDR3 protein. The sample yields about 1.4 million distinct CDR3 sequences, approximately 63% seen once. Sequencing input: blood. The source is a man aged 18 to 29 in good health.

This chain links TRBV2 with TRBJ2-4; D might be TRBD2 (6 bases). The DNA matches TRBJ2-7 better at its end, which makes the J call doubtful. Germline V gives CDR1 SNHLY, CDR2 FYNNEI. CDR3 length: 15 amino acids. The CDR3 DNA follows: TGTGCCAGCAGTGAACCGGGCGGGATCGGTTACGAGCAGTACTTC. The encoded protein is CASSEPGGIGYEQYF.

There are a few counts of this clonotype. This chain joins TRBV20-1 and TRBJ2-1; 8 bases fit TRBD1. Germline V gene lookup returns CDR1 DFQATT and CDR2 SNEGSKA (reference sequence). The CDR3 runs 15 residues. V shed 6 bases and J 4 bases; nucleotides not matched to a gene: 11. CDR3 sequence: CSAARGQGLYNEQFF. The CDR3 DNA follows: TGCAGTGCGGCACGTGGACAGGGCCTTTACAATGAGCAGTTCTTC.

This chain links TRBV20-1 with TRBJ2-3; perhaps TRBD1 as D (5 bases). Trimming cost V 6 bases and J 2 bases, with 12 bases left between them. The germline gives CDR1 DFQATT, CDR2 SNEGSKA (reference sequence). CDR3 size: 13 residues. In DNA form, the CDR3 reads TGCAGTGCCTCCCCAGGGATCACAGATACGCAGTATTTT. It yields the protein CSASPGITDTQYF.

The DNA of the CDR3 is TGCGCCAGCAGCCAAGATCGACTAGCGGGGGGGAGATCCTACGAGCAGTACTTC. Translation gives CASSQDRLAGGRSYEQYF. The chain couples TRBV4-3 to TRBJ2-7, with 14 nucleotides matching TRBD2. From germline, CDR1 is LGHNA and CDR2 YSLEER. After removal of 0 bases from V and 1 base from J, the junction contained 5 bases not matched to a gene. The CDR3 loop spans 18 amino acids.

This clonotype showed up just a few times. The chain joins TRBV18 to TRBJ2-3; 8 positions agree with TRBD1. CDR1 is KGHSH and CDR2 is LQKENI in the germline V gene. CDR3 length: 16 residues. V was pared by 3 bases and J by 2 bases, with 7 bases of the junction left unmatched. This CDR3 is CASSPSGTGYTDTQYF. CDR3 DNA: TGTGCCAGCTCACCTAGTGGGACAGGATACACAGATACGCAGTATTTT.

Comments on this clonotype: An end of the junction does not agree with germline; a read error may underlie this. V and J are TRBV20-1 and TRBJ2-3, with D maybe TRBD1 (5 bases). The germline V gene has CDR1 DFQATT and CDR2 SNEGSKA (reference sequence). CDR3 size: 15 residues. The CDR3 region is CGARVATDNTDTQYF. Written as DNA, the CDR3 is TGCGGTGCTAGAGTTGCGACAGATAACACAGATACGCAGTATTTT.

This clonotype was counted a few times. The rearrangement uses TRBV29-1 and TRBJ2-6; D might be TRBD1 (6 bases). V was pared by 0 bases and J by 4 bases, with 13 bases between. Per germline, CDR1 SQVTM and CDR2 ANQGSEA. The CDR3 length is 16 residues. CDR3 nucleotides: TGCAGCGTTGAAGATCAGGGGCTGCGCGGGGCCAACGTCCTGACTTTC. Translating it yields CSVEDQGLRGANVLTF.

Only a few counts were recorded for this clonotype. The V call is TRBV2, the J call TRBJ2-3; D is perhaps TRBD2 (5 bases). The CDR3 runs 15 residues. Germline-derived CDR1 and CDR2 are SNHLY and FYNNEI. V was shortened by 3 bases and J by 0 bases, with 10 bases between the two germline ends. CDR3: CASSDPAESTDTQYF. DNA for the CDR3: TGTGCCAGCAGTGATCCAGCGGAAAGCACAGATACGCAGTATTTT.

CDR3 loop: CASGRPYNEQFF. The DNA for the CDR3 is TGTGCCAGCGGGCGGCCCTACAATGAGCAGTTCTTC. The chain has TRBV28 and TRBJ2-1; D is undetermined. Looked up from germline, CDR1 is MDHEN and CDR2 is SYDVKM. The CDR3 covers 12 residues. V shed 8 bases and J shed 2 bases, with 7 bases lying between them. Full variable domain (remainder filled in from reference TRBV28 and TRBJ2-1): DVKVTQSSRYLVKRTGEKVFLECVQDMDHENMFWYRQDPGLGLRLIYFSYDVKMKEKGDIPEGYSVSREKKERFSLILESASTNQTSMYLCASGRPYNEQFFGPGTRLTVL.

This rearrangement joins TRBV20-1 to TRBJ1-2; possibly TRBD1 for D (5 bases). Trimming removed 1 base at V and 12 bases at J, with 15 bases between. This CDR3 spans 12 amino acids. Per germline, CDR1 DFQATT and CDR2 SNEGSKA (reference sequence). The DNA for the CDR3 is TGCAGTGCTAGAGCTCCGAATTGGGGACACACCTTC. Protein product: CSARAPNWGHTF.

This chain links TRBV11-2 with TRBJ2-3; TRBD2 aligns across 8 bases. This CDR3 comprises 18 residues. Germline V gene lookup returns CDR1 SGHAT and CDR2 FQNNGV. Trimming removed 5 bases from V and 6 bases from J; junction bases left unmatched: 19. The CDR3 sequence is CASSQYGGLAGPVDTQYF. The DNA of the CDR3 is TGTGCCAGCAGCCAATACGGTGGGCTAGCGGGTCCGGTTGATACGCAGTATTTT.

J is TRBJ2-3 and V is TRBV4-3; D call uncertain. The V gene lost 1 base and the J gene lost 7 bases, with 9 bases spanning the gap. CDR1 is LGHNA, CDR2 YSLEER, per germline. This CDR3 has 13 amino acids. The CDR3 coding sequence is TGCGCCAGCAGCCAAGGGGCAGGCTATACGCAGTATTTT. It yields the protein CASSQGAGYTQYF.

The J gene is TRBJ2-7, the V gene TRBV12-3 or TRBV12-4, with D tentatively TRBD1 (5 bases). The CDR3 covers 13 residues. V was cut by 3 bases and J by 6 bases, with 12 bases left in between. This CDR3 reads CASSFRVRLEQYF. The CDR3 DNA reads as TGTGCCAGCAGTTTCAGGGTTCGGCTCGAGCAGTACTTC.